The 26 T cell receptor beta chains listed next were all sequenced from one sample in a study of CD8 T cells in ankylosing spondylitis. TCRdb re-called the 5' RACE reads with MiXCR, one entry per CDR3 protein. Of roughly 100,000 distinct CDR3 sequences in the sample, about 7.7% were seen once. The sequencing input was blood, either unsorted or a sorted T cell fraction (not recorded which). These receptors were obtained from a male donor with ankylosing spondylitis or in good health (not recorded which).

This clonotype was detected many times. V is TRBV5-1 and J is TRBJ2-3; D is unresolved. CDR1 SGHRS and CDR2 YFSETQ come from the germline V gene. V was shortened by 4 bases and J by 2 bases, with 8 bases between the two germline ends. The CDR3 is 13 residues long. The CDR3 is CASSPDNTDTQYF. The CDR3 region has the DNA TGCGCCAGCAGCCCCGATAACACAGATACGCAGTATTTT. The whole variable domain, remainder taken from reference TRBV5-1 and TRBJ2-3, is KAGVTQTPRYLIKTRGQQVTLSCSPISGHRSVSWYQQTPGQGLQFLFEYFSETQRNKGNFPGRFSGRQFSNSRSEMNVSTLELGDSALYLCASSPDNTDTQYFGPGTRLTVL.

Only a few counts were recorded for this clonotype. The chain recombines TRBV27 with TRBJ2-6; D is ambiguous. The CDR3 covers 15 residues. Looked up from germline, CDR1 is MNHEY and CDR2 is SMNVEV (reference sequence). Trimming cost V 1 base and J 0 bases, with 4 bases left between them. DNA for the CDR3: TGTGCCAGCAGTTTATTCCACTCTGGGGCCAACGTCCTGACTTTC. It codes for CASSLFHSGANVLTF.

This clonotype was seen repeatedly, ten times or more. The chain has TRBV4-2 and TRBJ2-7, with TRBD1 matching over 9 bases. This CDR3 has 18 amino acids. The V segment lost 2 bases and the J segment 2 bases; nucleotides outside the gene matches: 13. CDR1 and CDR2 (germline): LGHNA, YNFKEQ. The DNA of the CDR3 is TGTGCCAGCAGCCAAACTTATGAGAAACAGGGGGCGACCTACGAGCAGTACTTC. This gives the protein CASSQTYEKQGATYEQYF.

This clonotype was found many times. The rearrangement links TRBV14 to TRBJ2-1; no reliable D call. Germline loops: CDR1 SGHDN, CDR2 FVKESK. The CDR3 covers 14 residues. V lost 2 bases and J 5 bases, leaving 10 bases between the germline ends. The CDR3 DNA reads TGTGCCAGCAGCCAATGGGATCGACACAATGAGCAGTTCTTC. It codes for CASSQWDRHNEQFF.

This clonotype was found many times. The rearrangement uses TRBV6-2 or TRBV6-3 and TRBJ1-5; D uncertain. V was clipped by 7 bases and J by 3 bases, with 16 bases between them. The CDR3 is 15 amino acids. Germline CDR1 is MNHEY and CDR2 is SVGEGT. CDR3 nucleotide sequence: TGTGCCAGCAACCGACACCCTTGGATCAATCAGCCCCAGCATTTT. Encoded protein: CASNRHPWINQPQHF.

This clonotype was observed many times. V and J are TRBV7-2 and TRBJ1-2; 9 bases fit TRBD1. This CDR3 is 15 amino acids long. CDR1 and CDR2 (germline): SGHTA, FQGNSA. V shed 2 bases, J shed 4 bases, and the junction held 5 bases outside the gene matches. The CDR3 is CASSLPLDRGYGYTF. DNA of the CDR3: TGTGCCAGCAGCTTACCCTTGGACAGGGGCTATGGCTACACCTTC.

In this sample, this clonotype turned up many times. The V and J genes are TRBV7-9 and TRBJ2-2; TRBD2 might be the D (6 bases). The V gene's germline CDR1 is SEHNR and CDR2 FQNEAQ (reference sequence). V gave up 5 bases and J gave up 5 bases, with 15 bases separating them. There are 15 residues in the CDR3. CDR3 sequence: CASSRILGRTGELFF. In nucleotides, the CDR3 is TGTGCCAGCAGCCGAATCCTTGGGAGGACCGGGGAGCTGTTTTTT.

This clonotype has more than one count but fewer than ten. This rearrangement joins TRBV6-2 or TRBV6-3 to TRBJ2-2; unclear D gene. CDR1 and CDR2 (germline): MNHEY, SVGEGT. This CDR3 has 12 residues. Trimming took off 2 bases at V and 7 bases at J, with 5 bases between the two ends. CDR3 sequence (DNA): TGTGCCAGCAGTTACGGTGTCGGGGAGCTGTTTTTT. Its translation: CASSYGVGELFF.

This clonotype has ten or more counts. The chain carries TRBV3-1 and TRBJ2-6; D uncertain. The CDR3 runs 17 residues. Per germline, CDR1 LGHDT and CDR2 YNNKEL (reference sequence). Trimming took off 3 bases at V and 0 bases at J, with 12 bases between the two ends. CDR3 bases: TGTGCCAGCAGCCAGGGCCTCCCAGTCTCTGGGGCCAACGTCCTGACTTTC. It is translated as CASSQGLPVSGANVLTF.

The CDR3 sequence is CASSNRGLNTEAFF. DNA of the CDR3: TGTGCCAGTAGTAACAGGGGCCTGAACACTGAAGCTTTCTTT. The chain recombines TRBV19 with TRBJ1-1, with 7 bases identical to TRBD1. Germline values: CDR1 LNHDA, CDR2 SQIVND (reference sequence). J gave up 0 bases and V 4 bases, and 2 bases lay outside the gene matches. This CDR3 is built from 14 residues. The full variable domain, in which reference TRBV19 and TRBJ1-1 provide the parts outside the CDR3, is DGGITQSPKYLFRKEGQNVTLSCEQNLNHDAMYWYRQDPGQGLRLIYYSQIVNDFQKGDIAEGYSVSREKKESFPLTVTSAQKNPTAFYLCASSNRGLNTEAFFGQGTRLTVV.

This clonotype has ten or more counts. The chain employs TRBV10-3 and TRBJ1-5; the D is unclear. This CDR3 region has 18 residues. CDR1 ENHRY and CDR2 SYGVKD come from the germline V gene. Deletions cut 3 bases from V and 0 bases from J, with 18 bases between. CDR3 in amino acids: CAISDAGRKNYSNQPQHF. CDR3 sequence (DNA): TGTGCCATCAGTGACGCTGGGAGAAAAAATTATAGCAATCAGCCCCAGCATTTT.

This clonotype was detected ten times or more. The CDR3: CASSRRGAYEQYF. CDR3 coding DNA: TGTGCCAGCAGTCGCAGGGGAGCCTACGAGCAGTACTTC. The chain employs TRBV3-1 and TRBJ2-7, with a tentative D call TRBD1 (6 bases). CDR3 length equals 13 residues. Per germline, CDR1 LGHDT and CDR2 YNNKEL (reference sequence). The V gene lost 6 bases and the J gene lost 2 bases, with 11 bases spanning the gap.

This clonotype was observed many times. This chain links TRBV7-9 with TRBJ2-4; D possibly uses TRBD1 or TRBD2 (5 bases each). CDR3 length equals 14 residues. Between the trimmed V and J ends, which lost 1 base and 7 bases, there was a span of 11 bases. Germline V gene lookup returns CDR1 SEHNR and CDR2 FQNEAQ (reference sequence). CDR3 amino acids: CASSLVLEGNIQYF. The CDR3 region has the DNA TGTGCCAGCAGCTTAGTTTTAGAGGGGAACATTCAGTACTTC.

The rearrangement joins TRBV7-9 to TRBJ2-7, with 7 positions matching TRBD2. The germline V gene has CDR1 SEHNR and CDR2 FQNEAQ (reference sequence). This CDR3 region has 15 residues. Trimming at V came to 3 bases and at J to 2 bases, leaving 7 bases not matched to a gene. The CDR3 DNA reads TGTGCCAGCAGCTTCCCCCAGGCGGGAGCCTACGAGCAGTACTTC. Its translation: CASSFPQAGAYEQYF.

This clonotype has a count of ten or more. In DNA, the CDR3 is TGTGCCAGCAGCTTCCCCGGCGCAGATACGCAGTATTTT. Protein sequence: CASSFPGADTQYF. The chain joins TRBV5-5 to TRBJ2-3; D call uncertain. The CDR3 is 13 amino acids. Germline CDR1 reads SGHKS; CDR2 reads YYEKEE (reference sequence). The germline V and J ends were trimmed by 2 bases and 4 bases, with 8 bases remaining between them.

This clonotype appeared many times. The chain uses TRBV7-8 and TRBJ1-3; a possible D gene is TRBD1 (6 bases). The CDR3 runs to 17 residues. V lost 5 bases and J lost 0, with 17 bases in between. Per the germline V gene, CDR1 is SGHVS and CDR2 is FQNEAQ. The CDR3 spells CASSPLSGADSGNTIYF. Here the CDR3 DNA reads TGTGCCAGCAGCCCCCTTTCGGGGGCCGACTCTGGAAACACCATATATTTT.

This clonotype was observed at least ten times. This chain links TRBV11-2 with TRBJ2-1; D is undetermined. V shed 0 bases and J shed 9 bases, with 9 bases lying between them. The CDR3 extends over 13 amino acids. From germline, CDR1 is SGHAT and CDR2 FQNNGV. CDR3 sequence: CASSLDQALEQFF. CDR3 sequence (DNA): TGTGCCAGCAGCTTAGATCAGGCCCTTGAGCAGTTCTTC. The full variable domain, its missing parts supplied by reference TRBV11-2 and TRBJ2-1, is EAGVAQSPRYKIIEKRQSVAFWCNPISGHATLYWYQQILGQGPKLLIQFQNNGVVDDSQLPKDRFSAERLKGVDSTLKIQPAKLEDSAVYLCASSLDQALEQFFGPGTRLTVL.

Notes on this clonotype: Being one base from a much bigger clone, this may be a read error. As the CDR3 is not closed by the conserved phenylalanine or tryptophan, this likely results from a read error. This chain links TRBV7-9 with TRBJ2-1; D possibly corresponds to TRBD1 (6 bases). Trimming pared 5 bases from V and 5 bases from J, leaving 13 bases between. CDR3 length equals 14 residues. Germline V gene lookup returns CDR1 SEHNR and CDR2 FQNEAQ (reference sequence). The CDR3 sequence: CASSPGQPNNEQFS. CDR3 nucleotide sequence: TGTGCCAGCAGCCCTGGACAGCCAAACAATGAGCAGTTCTCC.

This clonotype was counted many times. The V call is TRBV18, the J call TRBJ1-1, with no clear D. V was trimmed by 0 bases and J by 3 bases, leaving 11 bases between them. This CDR3 has 15 amino acids. Germline values: CDR1 KGHSH, CDR2 LQKENI. The CDR3 DNA follows: TGTGCCAGCTCACCACCGTTTAGCCGGGACACTGAAGCTTTCTTT. As protein: CASSPPFSRDTEAFF.

This clonotype was observed many times. In DNA form, the CDR3 reads TGTGCCAGCTCACCACCGCAGGACTCTGGGGCCAACGTCCTGACTTTC. Residues: CASSPPQDSGANVLTF. This rearrangement joins TRBV18 to TRBJ2-6; D uncertain. The CDR3 spans 16 residues. V lost 0 bases and J 0 bases, leaving 6 bases between the germline ends. The V gene's germline CDR1 is KGHSH and CDR2 LQKENI.

There are many counts of this clonotype. V gene TRBV12-3 or TRBV12-4 combines with J gene TRBJ1-1, with D uncertain. This CDR3 comprises 14 residues. Trimming cost V 2 bases and J 0 bases, with 7 bases left between them. The CDR3 protein is CASSLSSMNTEAFF. The CDR3 region has the DNA TGTGCCAGCAGTTTATCCAGCATGAACACTGAAGCTTTCTTT.

In this sample, this clonotype turned up many times. The V gene is TRBV7-9, the J gene TRBJ1-1; no reliable D call. The CDR3 has 13 amino acids. Per the germline V gene, CDR1 is SEHNR and CDR2 is FQNEAQ (reference sequence). V lost 2 bases to trimming and J lost 5 bases, with 9 bases between them. CDR3 DNA: TGTGCCAGCAGCTTAACGGACGGAACTGAAGCTTTCTTT. It translates to CASSLTDGTEAFF.

The table lists this clonotype with many counts. The chain has TRBV12-3 or TRBV12-4 and TRBJ1-1; the match to TRBD1 covers 7 bases. The CDR3 has 15 amino acids. Losses at the gene ends were 5 bases for V and 5 bases for J; bases not matched to a gene: 11. The CDR3 spells CASSPRGLSGTEAFF. The CDR3 DNA reads as TGTGCCAGCAGTCCAAGGGGGCTATCAGGGACTGAAGCTTTCTTT.

This clonotype has at least ten counts. The chain joins TRBV9 to TRBJ1-1; perhaps TRBD1 as D (6 bases). The germline V and J ends were trimmed by 4 bases and 3 bases, with 16 bases remaining between them. Germline CDR1 reads SGDLS; CDR2 reads YYNGEE. This CDR3 is 15 amino acids long. As DNA, the CDR3 is TGTGCCAGCAGCCCCGGGGGCAGGTTTGACACTGAAGCTTTCTTT. It is translated as CASSPGGRFDTEAFF.

In this sample, this clonotype turned up a few times. V usage is TRBV7-2 and J usage is TRBJ2-1; TRBD2 matches at 8 bases. Looked up from germline, CDR1 is SGHTA and CDR2 is FQGNSA. V was clipped by 5 bases and J by 8 bases; unmatched bases: 17. The length of the CDR3 is 17 residues. This CDR3 is CASSKWGRGAPSDEQFF. CDR3 in DNA: TGTGCCAGCAGCAAATGGGGGCGGGGGGCCCCATCGGATGAGCAGTTCTTC.

In its sample, this clonotype was seen many times. The chain links TRBV7-2 to TRBJ2-4; TRBD1 matches at 10 bases. The CDR3 length is 14 residues. V lost 3 bases and J lost 6; bases outside the gene matches: 2. CDR1 SGHTA and CDR2 FQGNSA come from the germline V gene. Here the CDR3 reads CASSFRDRGNIQYF. The CDR3 DNA reads TGTGCCAGCAGCTTCCGGGACAGGGGAAACATTCAGTACTTC.